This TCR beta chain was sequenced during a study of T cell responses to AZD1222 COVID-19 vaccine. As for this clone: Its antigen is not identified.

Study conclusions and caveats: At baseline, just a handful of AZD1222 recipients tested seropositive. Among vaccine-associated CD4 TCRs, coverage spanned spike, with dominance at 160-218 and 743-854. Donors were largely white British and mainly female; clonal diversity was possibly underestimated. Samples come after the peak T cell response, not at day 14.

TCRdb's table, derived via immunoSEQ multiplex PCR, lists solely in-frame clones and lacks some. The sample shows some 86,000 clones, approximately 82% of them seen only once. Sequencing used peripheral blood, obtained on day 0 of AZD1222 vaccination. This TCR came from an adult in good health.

CDR3 sequence: CASSYQPGTGNTEAFF. In DNA, the CDR3 is TGTGCCAGCAGTTACCAACCCGGGACAGGGAACACTGAAGCTTTCTTT. The rearrangement uses TRBV6-5 and TRBJ1-1; 8 bases are shared with TRBD1. Germline V gives CDR1 MNHEY, CDR2 SVGAGI. The CDR3 has 16 residues. The J segment lost 1 base and the V segment lost 2 bases, leaving 6 bases of the junction unmatched.